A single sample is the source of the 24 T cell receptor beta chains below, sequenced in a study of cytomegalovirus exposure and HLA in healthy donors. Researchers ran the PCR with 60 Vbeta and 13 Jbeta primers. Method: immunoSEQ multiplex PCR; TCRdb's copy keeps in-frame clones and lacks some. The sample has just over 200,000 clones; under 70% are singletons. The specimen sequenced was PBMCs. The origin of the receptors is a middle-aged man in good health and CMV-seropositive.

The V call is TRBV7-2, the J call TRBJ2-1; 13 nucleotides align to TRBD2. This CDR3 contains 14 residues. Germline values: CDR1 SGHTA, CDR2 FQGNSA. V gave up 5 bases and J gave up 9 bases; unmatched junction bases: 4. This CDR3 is CASSPRTSGGEQFF. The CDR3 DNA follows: TGTGCCAGCAGCCCCCGGACTAGCGGGGGTGAGCAGTTCTTC.

This CDR3 reads CASSLDETQYF. CDR3 coding DNA: TGTGCCAGCAGCCTAGACGAGACCCAGTACTTC. V is TRBV6-5 and J is TRBJ2-5; D uncertain. Germline loops: CDR1 MNHEY, CDR2 SVGAGI. Trimming cost V 6 bases and J 5 bases, with 7 bases left between them. The CDR3 totals 11 residues.

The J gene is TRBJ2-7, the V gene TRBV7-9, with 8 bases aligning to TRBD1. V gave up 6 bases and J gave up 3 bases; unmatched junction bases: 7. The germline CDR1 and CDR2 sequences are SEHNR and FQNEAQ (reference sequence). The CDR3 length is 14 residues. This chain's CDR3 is CASSPNRGDYEQYF. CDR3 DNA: TGTGCCAGCAGTCCCAACAGGGGGGACTACGAGCAGTACTTC.

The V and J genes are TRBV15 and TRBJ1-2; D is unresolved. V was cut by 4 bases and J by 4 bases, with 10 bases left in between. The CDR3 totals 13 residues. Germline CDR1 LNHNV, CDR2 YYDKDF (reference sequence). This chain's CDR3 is CATSKYRAYGYTF. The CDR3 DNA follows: TGTGCCACCAGCAAGTACCGCGCCTATGGCTACACCTTC.

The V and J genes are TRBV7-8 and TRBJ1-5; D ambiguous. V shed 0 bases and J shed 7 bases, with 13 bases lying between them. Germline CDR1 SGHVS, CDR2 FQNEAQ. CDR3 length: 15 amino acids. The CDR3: CASSLAAGIGQPQHF. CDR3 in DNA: TGTGCCAGCAGCTTAGCAGCGGGGATTGGGCAGCCCCAGCATTTT.

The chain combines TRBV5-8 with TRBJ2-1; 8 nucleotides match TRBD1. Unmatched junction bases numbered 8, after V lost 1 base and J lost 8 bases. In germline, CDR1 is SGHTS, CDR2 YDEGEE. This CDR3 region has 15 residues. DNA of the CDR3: TGTGCCAGCAGCTTGTCTCCAGGGGGCCGTGATGAGCAGTTCTTC. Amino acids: CASSLSPGGRDEQFF.

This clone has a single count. The CDR3: CASSYSGVEQPQHF. DNA of the CDR3: TGTGCCAGCAGTTACTCAGGGGTGGAACAGCCCCAGCATTTT. The V call is TRBV6-5, the J call TRBJ1-5; weak D call: TRBD1 (5 bases). Germline V CDR1 and CDR2: MNHEY, SVGAGI. This CDR3 contains 14 residues. Between the trimmed V and J ends, which lost 0 bases and 7 bases, there was a span of 10 bases.

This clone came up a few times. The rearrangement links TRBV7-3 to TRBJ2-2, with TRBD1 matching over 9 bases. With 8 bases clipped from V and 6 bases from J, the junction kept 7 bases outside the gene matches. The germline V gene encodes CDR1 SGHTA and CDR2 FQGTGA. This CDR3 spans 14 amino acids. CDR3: CASSGQGGSGELFF. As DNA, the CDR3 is TGTGCCAGCTCGGGACAGGGAGGTTCCGGGGAGCTGTTTTTT.

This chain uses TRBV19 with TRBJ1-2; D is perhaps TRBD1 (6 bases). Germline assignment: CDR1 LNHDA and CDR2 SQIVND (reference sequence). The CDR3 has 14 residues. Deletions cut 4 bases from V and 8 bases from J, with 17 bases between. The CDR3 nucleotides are TGTGCCAGTAGTAGCCTAGGACAGACAGTGGGCTACACCTTC. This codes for CASSSLGQTVGYTF.

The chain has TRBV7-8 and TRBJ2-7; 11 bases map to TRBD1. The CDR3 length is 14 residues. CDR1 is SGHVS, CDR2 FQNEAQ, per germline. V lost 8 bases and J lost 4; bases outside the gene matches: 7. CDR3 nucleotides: TGTGCCAGCGCTAGGGGGGACAGGGGGTACGAGCAGTACTTC. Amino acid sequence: CASARGDRGYEQYF.

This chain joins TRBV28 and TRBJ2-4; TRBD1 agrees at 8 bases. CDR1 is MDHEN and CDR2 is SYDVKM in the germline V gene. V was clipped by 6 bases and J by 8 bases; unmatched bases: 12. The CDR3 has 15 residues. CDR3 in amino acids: CASRPGGQGGDIQYF. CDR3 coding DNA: TGTGCCAGCAGACCCGGAGGACAGGGTGGAGACATTCAGTACTTC.

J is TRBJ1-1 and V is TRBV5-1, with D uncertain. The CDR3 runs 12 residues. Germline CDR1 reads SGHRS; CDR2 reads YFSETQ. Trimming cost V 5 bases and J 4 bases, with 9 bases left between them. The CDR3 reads CASRGVATEAFF. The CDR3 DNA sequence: TGCGCCAGCAGAGGAGTAGCCACTGAAGCTTTCTTT.

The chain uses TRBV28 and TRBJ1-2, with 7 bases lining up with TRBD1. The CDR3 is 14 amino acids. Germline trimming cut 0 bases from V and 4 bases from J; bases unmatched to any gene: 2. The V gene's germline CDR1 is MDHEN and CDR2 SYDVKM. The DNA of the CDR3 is TGTGCCAGCAGTTTATGGACAGGGCCCTATGGCTACACCTTC. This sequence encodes CASSLWTGPYGYTF.

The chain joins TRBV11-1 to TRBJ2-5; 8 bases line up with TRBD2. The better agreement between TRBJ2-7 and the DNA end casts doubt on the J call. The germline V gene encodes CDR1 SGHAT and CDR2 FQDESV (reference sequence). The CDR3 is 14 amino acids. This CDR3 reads CASSVSGGGHEQYF. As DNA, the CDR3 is TGTGCCAGCAGTGTAAGCGGGGGCGGGCACGAGCAGTACTTC.

CDR3 in DNA: TGTGCCAGCAGCTTAGGGGGGCAGGGGGCTGACGAGCAGTACTTC. Protein product: CASSLGGQGADEQYF. J is TRBJ2-7 and V is TRBV11-2, with 8 bases matching TRBD1. This CDR3 is built from 15 residues. With V trimmed by 1 base and J by 5 bases, 7 bases remained unmatched. Germline V lookup: CDR1 SGHAT, CDR2 FQNNGV.

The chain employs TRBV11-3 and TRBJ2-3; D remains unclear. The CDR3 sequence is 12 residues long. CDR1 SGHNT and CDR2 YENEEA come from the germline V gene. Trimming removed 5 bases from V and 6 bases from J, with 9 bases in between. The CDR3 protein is CASSNVVDTQYF. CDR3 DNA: TGTGCCAGCAGCAATGTAGTTGATACGCAGTATTTT.

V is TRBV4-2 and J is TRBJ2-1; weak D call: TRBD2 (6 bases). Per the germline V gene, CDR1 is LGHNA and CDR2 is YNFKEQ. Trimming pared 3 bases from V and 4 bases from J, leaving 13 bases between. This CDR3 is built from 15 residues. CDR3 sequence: CASSQEGSTYNEQFF. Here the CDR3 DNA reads TGTGCCAGCAGCCAGGAGGGGTCGACATACAATGAGCAGTTCTTC.

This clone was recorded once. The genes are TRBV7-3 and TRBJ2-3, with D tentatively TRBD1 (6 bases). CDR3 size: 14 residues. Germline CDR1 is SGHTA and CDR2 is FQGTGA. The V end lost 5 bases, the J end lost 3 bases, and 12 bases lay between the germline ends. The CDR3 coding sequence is TGTGCCAGCAGCACCCCGACAGGTACAGATACGCAGTATTTT. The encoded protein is CASSTPTGTDTQYF. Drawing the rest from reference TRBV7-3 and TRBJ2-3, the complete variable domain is GAGVSQTPSNKVTEKGKYVELRCDPISGHTALYWYRQSLGQGPEFLIYFQGTGAADDSGLPNDRFFAVRPEGSVSTLKIQRTERGDSAVYLCASSTPTGTDTQYFGPGTRLTVL.

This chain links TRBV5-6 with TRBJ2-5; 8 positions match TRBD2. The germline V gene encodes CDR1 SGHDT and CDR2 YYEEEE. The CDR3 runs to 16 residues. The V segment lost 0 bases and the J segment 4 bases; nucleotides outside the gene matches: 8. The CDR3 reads CASSLGGGGKGETQYF. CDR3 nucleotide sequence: TGTGCCAGCAGCTTGGGGGGCGGGGGGAAAGGAGAGACCCAGTACTTC.

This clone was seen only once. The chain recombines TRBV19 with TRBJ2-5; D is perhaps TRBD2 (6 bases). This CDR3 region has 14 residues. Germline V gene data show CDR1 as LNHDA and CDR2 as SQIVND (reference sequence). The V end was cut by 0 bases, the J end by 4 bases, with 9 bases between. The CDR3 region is CASSIEGLGETQYF. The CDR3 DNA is TGTGCCAGTAGTATAGAGGGACTGGGAGAGACCCAGTACTTC. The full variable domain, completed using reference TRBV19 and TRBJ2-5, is DGGITQSPKYLFRKEGQNVTLSCEQNLNHDAMYWYRQDPGQGLRLIYYSQIVNDFQKGDIAEGYSVSREKKESFPLTVTSAQKNPTAFYLCASSIEGLGETQYFGPGTRLLVL.

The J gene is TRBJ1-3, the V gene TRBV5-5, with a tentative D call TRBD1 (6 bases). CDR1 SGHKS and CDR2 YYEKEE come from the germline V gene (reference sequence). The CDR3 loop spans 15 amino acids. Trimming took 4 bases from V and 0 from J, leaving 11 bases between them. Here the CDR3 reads CASSPDSPSGNTIYF. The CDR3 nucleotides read TGTGCCAGCAGCCCGGACAGCCCCTCTGGAAACACCATATATTTT.

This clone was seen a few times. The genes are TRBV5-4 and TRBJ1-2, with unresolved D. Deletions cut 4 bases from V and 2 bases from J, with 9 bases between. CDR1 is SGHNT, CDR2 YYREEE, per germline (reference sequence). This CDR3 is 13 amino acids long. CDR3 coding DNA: TGTGCCAGCAGCCCAGACGGGAACTATGGCTACACCTTC. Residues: CASSPDGNYGYTF.

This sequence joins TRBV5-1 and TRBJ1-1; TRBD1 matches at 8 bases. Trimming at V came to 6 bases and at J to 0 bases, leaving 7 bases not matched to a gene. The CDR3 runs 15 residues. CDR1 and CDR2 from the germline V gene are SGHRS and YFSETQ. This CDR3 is CASTPGDRMNTEAFF. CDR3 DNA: TGCGCCAGCACCCCGGGGGACAGGATGAACACTGAAGCTTTCTTT.

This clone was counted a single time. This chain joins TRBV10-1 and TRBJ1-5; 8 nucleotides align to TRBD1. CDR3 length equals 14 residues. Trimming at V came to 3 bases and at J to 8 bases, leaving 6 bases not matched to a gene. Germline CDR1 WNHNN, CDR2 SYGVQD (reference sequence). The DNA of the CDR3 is TGCGCCAGCAGTGACAGGGGGCGAATAGAGCCCCAGCATTTT. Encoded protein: CASSDRGRIEPQHF.